The entry below describes one TCR beta chain. The antigen remains undetermined. Germline-derived CDR1 and CDR2 are MGHRA and YSYEKL. The CDR3 has 15 residues. V lost 0 bases and J 4 bases, leaving 12 bases between the germline ends. The sample belongs to a study of chemoradiotherapy in HPV16-positive cancers. Study summary: Candidate HPV-specific T-cell clones and common TCR motifs came from functional assays in two HPV16-positive patients.

Repertoires were sampled repeatedly during chemoradiotherapy. General study points: Functional assays defining HPV-specific T cells used only a couple of HPV16-positive patients. Candidate HPV-specific clones and E7-related TCR motifs grew in tumor during treatment.

Using immunoSEQ multiplex PCR, the repertoire was profiled, and TCRdb retains in-frame clones only, with some absent. Of roughly 16,000 clones in the sample, more than 75% were seen once. Sampling was carried out from a patient who underwent chemoradiotherapy. The chain recombines TRBV4-1 with TRBJ2-5; a possible D gene is TRBD2 (6 bases). This receptor was obtained from a human donor with HPV-associated anogenital cancer. CDR3 region: CASSQEKGLGETQYF. The CDR3 DNA reads as TGCGCCAGCAGCCAAGAAAAGGGACTTGGAGAGACCCAGTACTTC.